This section outlines one T cell receptor (beta chain) sequence together with its context. At the DNA level, this CDR3 is encoded by other sequences in the same sample as well. Treatment here: 19 received Ad26.COV2.S at low or high dose, single or two shots; about five received placebo; per-sample allocation not given. The investigators took samples on day 63 after the first vaccine or placebo injection. This entry is derived from a study of Ad26.COV2.S vaccination and SARS-CoV-2 variants. Here immunoSEQ multiplex PCR was the method, and the copy in TCRdb shows in-frame clones only, minus some. The top ten clones hold around a tenth of a sample with roughly 300,000 clones, about 86% of them seen once. The V end was cut by 1 base, the J end by 3 bases, with 2 bases between. The germline V gene has CDR1 SGHTA and CDR2 FQGNSA. The CDR3 runs 12 residues.

The TCR sequence derives from a person between 18 and 65 years old who received the Ad26.COV2.S COVID-19 vaccine or a placebo. The rearrangement uses TRBV7-2 and TRBJ2-3; no firm D call. Source: peripheral blood, taken in a trial of Ad26.COV2.S vaccine versus placebo. The CDR3 DNA sequence: TGTGCCAGCAGCTTAGGTACAGATACGCAGTATTTT. As protein: CASSLGTDTQYF.